Included here is one TCR beta chain sequence, with context. Its target is unknown. The sample originates from a study of cytotoxic CD8 clonotypes in ibrutinib-treated CLL. Study as a whole: The average sample held around 260,000 productive templates and around 87,000 productive rearrangements.

The repertoire was sequenced with immunoSEQ multiplex PCR; TCRdb's copy has only in-frame clones and lacks some. The repertoire has about 70,000 clones, just over 90% of them found once; the top ten carry 3.1%. General study results and limits: Clonality was higher at baseline than in age-matched healthy donors and tracked circulating CD8+ T-cell counts.

CDR1 is SGHVS and CDR2 is FNYEAQ in the germline V gene. V lost 5 bases and J 1 base, leaving 14 bases between the germline ends. The CDR3 has 15 residues. Sample: PBMCs, taken after 12 months of ibrutinib treatment. The clonotype comes from a human donor with chronic lymphocytic leukemia. This sequence joins TRBV7-6 and TRBJ2-5; D not resolved. The CDR3 region has the DNA TGTGCCAGCAGCGTCTCCAGGATCCGCCAAGAGACCCAGTACTTC. Its translation: CASSVSRIRQETQYF.